A selection of T cell receptor beta chains follows, all from one sample in a study of cytomegalovirus exposure and HLA in healthy donors. The table came from immunoSEQ multiplex PCR; TCRdb's copy has only in-frame clones and leaves some out. Altogether 70,000 to 95,000 clones are present, roughly 80% being singletons, with the ten largest covering about 9.5%. Input material: PBMCs. The receptors were sampled from a man aged 25 to 45 in good health and CMV-seropositive. CDR3s include the opening cysteine and the closing phenylalanine or tryptophan. A D gene is named only where the DNA matches it firmly. Only some rows state a clone size, as once, few, many or a class for expanded clones.

abundance	d_gene	v_gene	j_gene	CDR3aa	CDR3nt
few	-	TRBV4-3	TRBJ2-2	CASSQSDRPSGELFF	TGCGCCAGCAGCCAGTCCGACAGGCCTTCCGGGGAGCTGTTTTTT
-	-	TRBV27	TRBJ1-1	CASSLIQYTEAFF	TGTGCCAGCAGTTTAATACAGTACACTGAAGCTTTCTTT
-	-	TRBV4-1	TRBJ1-2	CASSQDPGALGYTF	TGCGCCAGCAGCCAAGACCCAGGGGCGCTGGGCTACACCTTC
-	-	TRBV6-5	TRBJ1-2	CASADLPNYGYTF	TGTGCCAGCGCTGACTTGCCTAACTATGGCTACACCTTC
-	TRBD1	TRBV11-2	TRBJ2-7	CASSLVGGLGEQYF	TGTGCCAGCAGCTTAGTAGGGGGCCTGGGCGAGCAGTACTTC
-	TRBD1	TRBV23-1	TRBJ1-4	CASSPGQEKHRGEKLFF	TGCGCCAGCAGTCCGGGACAGGAAAAACACCGGGGTGAAAAACTGTTTTTT
few	-	TRBV18	TRBJ2-7	CASSLTQGRVYEQYF	TGTGCCAGCTCACTAACACAGGGTCGGGTCTACGAGCAGTACTTC
-	-	TRBV5-6	TRBJ2-7	CASSPQDSSYEQYF	TGTGCCAGCAGCCCCCAAGATAGCTCCTACGAGCAGTACTTC
-	-	TRBV28	TRBJ1-2	CASSSLAIPSEGYTF	TGTGCCAGCAGTTCCTTGGCAATCCCTAGTGAGGGCTACACCTTC
-	-	TRBV27	TRBJ1-4	CASSFIRGRTNEKLFF	TGTGCCAGCAGTTTCATCAGGGGACGAACTAATGAAAAACTGTTTTTT
-	TRBD1	TRBV6-5	TRBJ1-2	CASSPQGAGYGYTF	TGTGCCAGCAGTCCCCAGGGGGCGGGCTATGGCTACACCTTC
-	-	TRBV5-5	TRBJ2-7	CASSLGGGAREQYF	TGTGCCAGCAGCTTGGGAGGGGGGGCGCGGGAGCAGTACTTC